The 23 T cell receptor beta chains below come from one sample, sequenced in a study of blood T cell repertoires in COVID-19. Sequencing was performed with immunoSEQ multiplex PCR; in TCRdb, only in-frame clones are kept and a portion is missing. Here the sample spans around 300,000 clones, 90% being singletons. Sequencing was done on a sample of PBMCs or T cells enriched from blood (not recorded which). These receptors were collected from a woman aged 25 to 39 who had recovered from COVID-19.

The CDR3 region is CASSSGDYGYTF. CDR3 sequence (DNA): TGTGCCAGCAGTTCAGGGGACTATGGCTACACCTTC. The J gene is TRBJ1-2, the V gene TRBV12-3 or TRBV12-4; D perhaps matches TRBD1 (6 bases). V lost 4 bases and J 3 bases, leaving 6 bases between the germline ends. The CDR3 sequence is 12 residues long.

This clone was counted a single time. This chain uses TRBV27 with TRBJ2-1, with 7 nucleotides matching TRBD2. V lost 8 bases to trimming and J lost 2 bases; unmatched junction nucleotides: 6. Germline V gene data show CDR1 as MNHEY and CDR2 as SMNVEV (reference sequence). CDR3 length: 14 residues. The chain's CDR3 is CASGGGVTYNEQFF. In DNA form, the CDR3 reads TGTGCCAGCGGGGGGGGAGTCACCTACAATGAGCAGTTCTTC.

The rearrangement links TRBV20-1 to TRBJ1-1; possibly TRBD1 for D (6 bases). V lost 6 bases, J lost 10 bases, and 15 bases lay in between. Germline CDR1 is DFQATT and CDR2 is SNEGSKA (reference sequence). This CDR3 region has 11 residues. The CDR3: CSAGGAERAFF. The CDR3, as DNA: TGCAGTGCGGGGGGGGCTGAACGAGCTTTCTTT.

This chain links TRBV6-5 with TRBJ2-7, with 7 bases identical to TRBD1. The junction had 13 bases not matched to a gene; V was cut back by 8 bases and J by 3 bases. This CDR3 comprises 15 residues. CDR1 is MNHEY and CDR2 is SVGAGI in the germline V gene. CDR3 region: CASFSPQRGLYEQYF. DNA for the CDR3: TGTGCCAGCTTCTCTCCCCAGAGGGGGCTCTACGAGCAGTACTTC.

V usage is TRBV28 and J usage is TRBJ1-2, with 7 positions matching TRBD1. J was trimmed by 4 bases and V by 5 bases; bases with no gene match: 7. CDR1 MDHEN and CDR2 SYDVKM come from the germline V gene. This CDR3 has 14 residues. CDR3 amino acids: CASSTGQLFYGYTF. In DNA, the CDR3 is TGTGCCAGCAGTACGGGACAGCTTTTCTATGGCTACACCTTC.

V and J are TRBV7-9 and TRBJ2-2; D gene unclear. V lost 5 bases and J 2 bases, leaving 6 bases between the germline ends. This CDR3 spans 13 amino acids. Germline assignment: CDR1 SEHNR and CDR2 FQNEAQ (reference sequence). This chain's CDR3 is CASSPQNTGELFF. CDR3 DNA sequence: TGTGCCAGCAGCCCCCAAAACACCGGGGAGCTGTTTTTT. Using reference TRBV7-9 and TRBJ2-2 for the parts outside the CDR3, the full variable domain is DTGVSQNPRHKITKRGQNVTFRCDPISEHNRLYWYRQTLGQGPEFLTYFQNEAQLEKSRLLSDRFSAERPKGSFSTLEIQRTEQGDSAMYLCASSPQNTGELFFGEGSRLTVL.

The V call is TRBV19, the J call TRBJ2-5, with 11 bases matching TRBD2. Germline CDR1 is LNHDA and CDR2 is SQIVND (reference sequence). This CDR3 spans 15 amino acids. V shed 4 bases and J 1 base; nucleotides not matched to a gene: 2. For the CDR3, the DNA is TGTGCCAGTAGTAGTAGCGGGAGGGCCCAAGAGACCCAGTACTTC. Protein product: CASSSSGRAQETQYF.

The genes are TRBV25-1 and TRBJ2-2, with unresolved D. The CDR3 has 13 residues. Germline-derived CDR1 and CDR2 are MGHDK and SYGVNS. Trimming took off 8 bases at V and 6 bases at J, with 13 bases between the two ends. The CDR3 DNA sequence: TGTGCCAGCGCCCGATCGCGAGCCGGGGAGCTGTTTTTT. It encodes CASARSRAGELFF. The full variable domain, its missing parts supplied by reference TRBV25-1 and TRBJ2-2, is EADIYQTPRYLVIGTGKKITLECSQTMGHDKMYWYQQDPGMELHLIHYSYGVNSTEKGDLSSESTVSRIRTEHFPLTLESARPSHTSQYLCASARSRAGELFFGEGSRLTVL.

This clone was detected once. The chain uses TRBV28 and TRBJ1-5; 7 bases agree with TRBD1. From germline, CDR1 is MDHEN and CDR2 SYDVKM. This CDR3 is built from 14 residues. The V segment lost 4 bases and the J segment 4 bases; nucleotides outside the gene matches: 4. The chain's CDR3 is CASSYTGVNQPQHF. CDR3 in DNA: TGTGCCAGCAGTTATACAGGGGTGAATCAGCCCCAGCATTTT.

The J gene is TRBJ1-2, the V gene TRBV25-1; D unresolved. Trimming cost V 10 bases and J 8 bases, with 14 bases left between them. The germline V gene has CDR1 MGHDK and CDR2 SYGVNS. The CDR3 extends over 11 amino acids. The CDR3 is CATIEGEGYTF. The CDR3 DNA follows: TGTGCCACCATCGAGGGCGAGGGCTACACCTTC.

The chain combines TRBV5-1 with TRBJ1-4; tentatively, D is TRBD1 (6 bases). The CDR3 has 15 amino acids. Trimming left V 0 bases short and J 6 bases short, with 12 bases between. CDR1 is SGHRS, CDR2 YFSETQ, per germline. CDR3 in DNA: TGCGCCAGCAGCTTGGGTTCGGCAGGGGATGAAAAACTGTTTTTT. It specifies CASSLGSAGDEKLFF.

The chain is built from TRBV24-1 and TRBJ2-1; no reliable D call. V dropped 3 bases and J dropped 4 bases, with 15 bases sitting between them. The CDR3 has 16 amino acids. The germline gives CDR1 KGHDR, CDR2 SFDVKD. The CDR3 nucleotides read TGTGCCACCAGTGATGACACGAGAGCCTCTTACAATGAGCAGTTCTTC. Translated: CATSDDTRASYNEQFF.

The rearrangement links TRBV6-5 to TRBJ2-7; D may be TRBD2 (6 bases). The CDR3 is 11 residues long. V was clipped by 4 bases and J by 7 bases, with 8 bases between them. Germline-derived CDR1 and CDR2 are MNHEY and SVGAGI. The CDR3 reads CASSFRGEQYF. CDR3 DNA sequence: TGTGCCAGCAGTTTCCGGGGGGAGCAGTACTTC.

CDR3 protein: CATSPTQGVAGVYYNEQFF. The CDR3 DNA reads as TGTGCCACCAGTCCAACCCAGGGGGTAGCGGGAGTTTACTACAATGAGCAGTTCTTC. The genes are TRBV24-1 and TRBJ2-1; 9 bases are a match to TRBD2. Germline V lookup: CDR1 KGHDR, CDR2 SFDVKD. The CDR3 contains 19 residues. V lost 6 bases and J lost 3; bases outside the gene matches: 17.

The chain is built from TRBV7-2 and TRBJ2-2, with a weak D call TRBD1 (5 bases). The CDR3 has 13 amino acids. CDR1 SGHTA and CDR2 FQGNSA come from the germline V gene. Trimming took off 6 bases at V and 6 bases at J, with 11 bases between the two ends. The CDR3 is CASSFRVAGELFF. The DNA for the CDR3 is TGTGCCAGCAGTTTCAGGGTAGCCGGGGAGCTGTTTTTT.

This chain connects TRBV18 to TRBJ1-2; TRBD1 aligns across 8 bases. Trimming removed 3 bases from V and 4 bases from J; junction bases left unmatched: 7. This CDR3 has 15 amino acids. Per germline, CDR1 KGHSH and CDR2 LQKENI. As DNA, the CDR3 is TGTGCCAGCTCACCGTCCGACAGGGGTGGCTATGGCTACACCTTC. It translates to CASSPSDRGGYGYTF.

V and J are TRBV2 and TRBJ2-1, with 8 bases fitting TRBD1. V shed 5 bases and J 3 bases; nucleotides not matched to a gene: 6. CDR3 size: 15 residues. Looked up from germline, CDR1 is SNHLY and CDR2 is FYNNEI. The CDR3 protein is CASSTDRGSYNEQFF. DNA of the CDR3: TGTGCCAGCAGTACCGACAGGGGAAGCTACAATGAGCAGTTCTTC.

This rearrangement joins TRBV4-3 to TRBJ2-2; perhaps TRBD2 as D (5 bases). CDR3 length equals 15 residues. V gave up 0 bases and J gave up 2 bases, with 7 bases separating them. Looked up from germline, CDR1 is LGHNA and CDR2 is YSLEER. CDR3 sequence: CASSQERTNTGELFF. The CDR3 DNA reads TGCGCCAGCAGCCAAGAGAGGACTAACACCGGGGAGCTGTTTTTT.

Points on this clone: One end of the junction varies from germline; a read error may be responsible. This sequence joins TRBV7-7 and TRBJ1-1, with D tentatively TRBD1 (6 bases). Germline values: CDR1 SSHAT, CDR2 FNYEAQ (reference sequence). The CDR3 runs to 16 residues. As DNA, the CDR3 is TGTGCTAGCAGCGCTAACAGGGTCTGCGTGAACACTGAAGCTTTCTTT. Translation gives CASSANRVCVNTEAFF.

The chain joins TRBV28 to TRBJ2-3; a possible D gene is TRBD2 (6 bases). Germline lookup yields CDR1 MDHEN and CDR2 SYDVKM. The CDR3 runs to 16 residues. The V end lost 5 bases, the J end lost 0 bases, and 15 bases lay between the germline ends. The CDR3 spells CASSLIADTSTDTQYF. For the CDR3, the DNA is TGTGCCAGCAGTCTCATAGCGGATACTAGCACAGATACGCAGTATTTT.

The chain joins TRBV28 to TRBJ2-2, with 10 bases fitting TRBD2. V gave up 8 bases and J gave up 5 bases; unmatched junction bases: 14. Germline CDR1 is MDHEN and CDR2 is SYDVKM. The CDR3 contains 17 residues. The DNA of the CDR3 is TGTGCCAGCGCCGGGACTAGCGTCCTTCCCGGGACCGGGGAGCTGTTTTTT. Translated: CASAGTSVLPGTGELFF.

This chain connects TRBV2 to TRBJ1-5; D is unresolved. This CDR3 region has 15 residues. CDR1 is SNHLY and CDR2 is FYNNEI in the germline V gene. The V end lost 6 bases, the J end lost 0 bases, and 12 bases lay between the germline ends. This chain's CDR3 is CASSLQRRSNQPQHF. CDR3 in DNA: TGTGCCAGCAGCCTTCAGAGGCGTAGCAATCAGCCCCAGCATTTT.

The CDR3 DNA reads TGTGCCAGTAGTCTCCTAGCGGGGACCTACGAGCAGTACTTC. Its protein is CASSLLAGTYEQYF. This chain uses TRBV19 with TRBJ2-7; TRBD2 matches at 9 bases. V was pared by 5 bases and J by 2 bases, with 4 bases of the junction left unmatched. The CDR3 runs 14 residues. Germline V gene sequence: CDR1 LNHDA, CDR2 SQIVND (reference sequence). Full variable domain (rest looked up from reference TRBV19 and TRBJ2-7): DGGITQSPKYLFRKEGQNVTLSCEQNLNHDAMYWYRQDPGQGLRLIYYSQIVNDFQKGDIAEGYSVSREKKESFPLTVTSAQKNPTAFYLCASSLLAGTYEQYFGPGTRLTVT.